This T cell receptor beta chain was captured in a study of blood T cell repertoires in COVID-19. Whole-study context: Acute and convalescent COVID-19 specimens originated in the United States, Italy and Spain.

This CDR3 has 18 amino acids. Between the trimmed V and J ends, which lost 0 bases and 0 bases, there was a span of 17 bases. CDR1 LGHNA and CDR2 YSLEER come from the germline V gene. In the authors' workflow: How many nucleated cells were present was estimated from reference gene primer amplification. The data were produced by immunoSEQ multiplex PCR, yet TCRdb's version contains in-frame clones alone and is incomplete. Clonal size and the V and J genes are those of that table, whereas D and trimming came from the DNA. Altogether a few hundred thousand clones are present, around 86% being singletons, with the ten largest covering approximately 4.6%. Adults between about 18 and 95 years of age took part from under 30 US areas.

The genes are TRBV4-3 and TRBJ1-2; weak D call: TRBD1 (5 bases). Sequenced: PBMCs or T cells enriched from blood (not recorded which). The sequence was collected from a woman in her forties with acute COVID-19. Written as DNA, the CDR3 is TGCGCCAGCAGCCAAGATCTACGTTCCGGGGGTGCTAACTATGGCTACACCTTC. Its protein product is CASSQDLRSGGANYGYTF.